This TCR beta chain was profiled in a study of cytomegalovirus exposure and HLA in healthy donors. Study-level information: There were 100 million to 130 million unique TCR beta sequences, drawn from approximately 180 million T cells, in an earlier analysis.

V shed 1 base and J 4 bases; nucleotides not matched to a gene: 7. Germline V CDR1 and CDR2: MGHRA, YSYEKL. The CDR3 spans 17 residues. To note about this clone: The target antigen is unknown.

PCR amplification relied on 60 Vbeta primers (plus 13 Jbeta primers). Profiled with immunoSEQ multiplex PCR; TCRdb holds only in-frame clones, not every one. The sample has 95,000 to 100,000 clones, approximately 76% seen once; the top ten hold about 6.6%. The study, taken as a whole, reports: It is likely that the observed cluster of highly shared sequence variants was a sequencing artifact. Upon later analysis, HLA-associated TCR beta chains proved more clonally expanded than other, equally common chains. A later analysis linked a missense DCLRE1C variant to TCR beta V- and J-gene trimming.

Input material: PBMCs. V gene TRBV4-1 combines with J gene TRBJ1-5; TRBD1 matches 10 bases. This receptor was identified in a man aged 35-49 years in good health and CMV-seropositive. The CDR3 DNA is TGCGCCAGCAGCCAAGGGACGACAGGGGGCATAAATCAGCCCCAGCATTTT. Its protein is CASSQGTTGGINQPQHF.